The clone carrying this TCR beta chain counts as medium-sized (0.01 to 0.1%). The data stem from a study of somatic mutations in cytotoxic T cells in rheumatoid arthritis. Study context: Immediately following diagnosis and ahead of any treatment, patient blood (around 28 ml EDTA) was drawn. Some V beta antibody-stained T-cell populations were flow-sorted at nearly 100% purity, including V beta1+ cells sequenced for TCRB.

Only in-frame clones appear in the TCRdb table, and some are missing; sequencing was by immunoSEQ multiplex PCR. The data contain just over 15,000 clones, just under 75% of them singletons. The TCR was taken from an adult with rheumatoid arthritis. The specimen sequenced was CD8+ T cells sorted from blood.

CDR3 loop: CASSEGGLTGYTF. DNA of the CDR3: TGTGCCAGCAGTGAAGGGGGCCTTACGGGCTACACCTTC. The gene calls are TRBV6-1 and TRBJ1-2; a possible D gene is TRBD1 (5 bases). Germline V lookup: CDR1 MNHNS, CDR2 SASEGT. Between the trimmed V and J ends, which lost 1 base and 8 bases, there was a span of 11 bases. The CDR3 has 13 residues.